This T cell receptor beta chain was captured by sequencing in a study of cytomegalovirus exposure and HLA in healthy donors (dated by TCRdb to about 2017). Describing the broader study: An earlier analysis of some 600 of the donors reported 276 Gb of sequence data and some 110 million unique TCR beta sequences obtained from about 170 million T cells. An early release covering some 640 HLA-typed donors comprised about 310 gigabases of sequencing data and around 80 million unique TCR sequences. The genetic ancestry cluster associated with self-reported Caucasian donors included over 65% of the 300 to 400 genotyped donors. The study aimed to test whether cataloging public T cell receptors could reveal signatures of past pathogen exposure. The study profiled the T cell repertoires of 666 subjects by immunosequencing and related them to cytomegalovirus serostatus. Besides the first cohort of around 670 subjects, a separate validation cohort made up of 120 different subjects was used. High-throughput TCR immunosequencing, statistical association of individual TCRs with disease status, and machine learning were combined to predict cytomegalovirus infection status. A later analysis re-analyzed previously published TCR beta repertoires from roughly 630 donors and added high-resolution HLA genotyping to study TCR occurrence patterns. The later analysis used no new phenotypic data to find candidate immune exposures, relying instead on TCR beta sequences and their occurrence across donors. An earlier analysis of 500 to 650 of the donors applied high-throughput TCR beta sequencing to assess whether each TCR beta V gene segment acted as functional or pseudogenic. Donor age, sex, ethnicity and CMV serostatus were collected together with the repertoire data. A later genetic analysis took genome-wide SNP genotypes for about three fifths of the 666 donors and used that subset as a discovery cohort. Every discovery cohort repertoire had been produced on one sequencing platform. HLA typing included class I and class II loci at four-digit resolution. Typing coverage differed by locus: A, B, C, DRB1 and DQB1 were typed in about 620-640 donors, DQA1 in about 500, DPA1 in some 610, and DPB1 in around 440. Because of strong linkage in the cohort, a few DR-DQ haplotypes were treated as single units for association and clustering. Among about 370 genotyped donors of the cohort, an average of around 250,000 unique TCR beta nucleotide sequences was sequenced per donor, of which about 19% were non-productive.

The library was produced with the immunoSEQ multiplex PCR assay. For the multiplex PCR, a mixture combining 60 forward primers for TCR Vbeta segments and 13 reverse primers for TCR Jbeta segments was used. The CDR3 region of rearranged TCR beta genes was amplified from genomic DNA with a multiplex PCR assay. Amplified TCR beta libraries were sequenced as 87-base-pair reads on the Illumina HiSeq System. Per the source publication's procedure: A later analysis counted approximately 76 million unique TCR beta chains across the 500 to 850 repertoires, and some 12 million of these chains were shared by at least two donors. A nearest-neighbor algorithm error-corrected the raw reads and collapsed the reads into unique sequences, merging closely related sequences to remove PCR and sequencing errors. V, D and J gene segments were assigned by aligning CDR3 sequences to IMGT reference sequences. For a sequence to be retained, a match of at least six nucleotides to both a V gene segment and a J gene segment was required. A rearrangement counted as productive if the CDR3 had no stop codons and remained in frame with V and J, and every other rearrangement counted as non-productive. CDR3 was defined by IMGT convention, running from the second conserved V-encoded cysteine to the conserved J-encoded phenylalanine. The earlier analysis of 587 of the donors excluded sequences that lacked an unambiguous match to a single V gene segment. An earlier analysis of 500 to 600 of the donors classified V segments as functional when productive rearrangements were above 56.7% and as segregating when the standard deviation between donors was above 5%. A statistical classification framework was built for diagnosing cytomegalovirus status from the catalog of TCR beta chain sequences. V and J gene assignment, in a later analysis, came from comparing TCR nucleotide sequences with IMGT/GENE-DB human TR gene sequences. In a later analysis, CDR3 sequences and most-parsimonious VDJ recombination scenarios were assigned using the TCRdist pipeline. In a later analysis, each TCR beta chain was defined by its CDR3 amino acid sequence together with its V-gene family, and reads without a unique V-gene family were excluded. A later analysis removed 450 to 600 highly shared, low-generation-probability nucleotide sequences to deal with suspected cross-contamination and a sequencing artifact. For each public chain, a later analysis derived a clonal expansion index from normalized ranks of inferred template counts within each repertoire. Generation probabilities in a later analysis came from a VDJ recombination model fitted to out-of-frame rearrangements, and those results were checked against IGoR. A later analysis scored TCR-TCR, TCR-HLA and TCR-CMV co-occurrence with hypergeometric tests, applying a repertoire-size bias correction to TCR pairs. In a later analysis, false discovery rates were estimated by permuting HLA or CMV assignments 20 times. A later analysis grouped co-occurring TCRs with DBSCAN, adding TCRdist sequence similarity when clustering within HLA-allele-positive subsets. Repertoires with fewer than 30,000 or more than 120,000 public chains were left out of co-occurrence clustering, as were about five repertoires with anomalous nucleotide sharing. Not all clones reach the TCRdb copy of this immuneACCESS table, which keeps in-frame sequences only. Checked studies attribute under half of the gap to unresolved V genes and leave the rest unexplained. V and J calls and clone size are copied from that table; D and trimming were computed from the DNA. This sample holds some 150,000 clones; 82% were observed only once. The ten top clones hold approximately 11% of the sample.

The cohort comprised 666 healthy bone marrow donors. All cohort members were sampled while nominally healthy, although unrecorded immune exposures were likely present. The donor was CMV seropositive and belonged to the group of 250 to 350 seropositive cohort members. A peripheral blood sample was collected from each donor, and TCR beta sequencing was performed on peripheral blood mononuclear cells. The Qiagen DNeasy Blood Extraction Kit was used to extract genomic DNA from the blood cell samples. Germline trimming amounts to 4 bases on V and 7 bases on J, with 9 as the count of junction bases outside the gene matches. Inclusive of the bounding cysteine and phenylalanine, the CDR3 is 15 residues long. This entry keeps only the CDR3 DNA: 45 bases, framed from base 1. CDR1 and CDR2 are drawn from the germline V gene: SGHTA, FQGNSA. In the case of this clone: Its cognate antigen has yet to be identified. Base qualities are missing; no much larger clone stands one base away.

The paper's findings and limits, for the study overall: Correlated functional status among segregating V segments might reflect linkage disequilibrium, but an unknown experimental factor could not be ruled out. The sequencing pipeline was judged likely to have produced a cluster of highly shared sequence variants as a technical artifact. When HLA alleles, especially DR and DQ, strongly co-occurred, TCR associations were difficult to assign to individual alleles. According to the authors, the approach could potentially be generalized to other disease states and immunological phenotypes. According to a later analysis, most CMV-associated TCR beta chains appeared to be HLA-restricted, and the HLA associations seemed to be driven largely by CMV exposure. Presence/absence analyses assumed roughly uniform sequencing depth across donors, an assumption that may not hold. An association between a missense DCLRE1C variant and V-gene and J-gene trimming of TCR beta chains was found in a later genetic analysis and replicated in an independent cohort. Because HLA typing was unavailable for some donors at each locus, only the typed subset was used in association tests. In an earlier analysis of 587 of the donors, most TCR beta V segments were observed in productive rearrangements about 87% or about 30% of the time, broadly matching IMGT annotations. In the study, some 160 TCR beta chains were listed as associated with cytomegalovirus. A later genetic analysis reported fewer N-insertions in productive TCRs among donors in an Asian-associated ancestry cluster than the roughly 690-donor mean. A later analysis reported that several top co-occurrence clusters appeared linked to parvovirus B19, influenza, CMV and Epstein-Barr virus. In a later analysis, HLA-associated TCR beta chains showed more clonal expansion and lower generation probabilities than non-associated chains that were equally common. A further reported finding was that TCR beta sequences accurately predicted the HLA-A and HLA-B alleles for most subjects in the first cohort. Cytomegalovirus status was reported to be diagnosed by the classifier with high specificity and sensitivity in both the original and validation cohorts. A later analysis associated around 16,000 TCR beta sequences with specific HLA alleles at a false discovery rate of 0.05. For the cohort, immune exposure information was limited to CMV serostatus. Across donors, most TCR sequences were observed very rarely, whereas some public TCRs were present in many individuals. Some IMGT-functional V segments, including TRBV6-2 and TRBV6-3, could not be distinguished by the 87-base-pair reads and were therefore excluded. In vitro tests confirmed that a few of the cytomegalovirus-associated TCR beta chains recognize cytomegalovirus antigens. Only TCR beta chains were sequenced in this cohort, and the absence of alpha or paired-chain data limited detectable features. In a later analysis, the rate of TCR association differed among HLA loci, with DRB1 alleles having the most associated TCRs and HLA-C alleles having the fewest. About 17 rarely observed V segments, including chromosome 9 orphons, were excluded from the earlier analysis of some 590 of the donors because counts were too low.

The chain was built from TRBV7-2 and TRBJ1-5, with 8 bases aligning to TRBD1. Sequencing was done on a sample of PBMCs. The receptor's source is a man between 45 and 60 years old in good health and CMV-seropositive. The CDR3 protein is CASSSIPGQEQPQHF. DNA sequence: TGTGCCAGCAGCTCAATCCCGGGACAGGAACAGCCCCAGCATTTT.